The 13 T cell receptor beta chains in this list originate from one sample, sequenced in a study of blood T cell repertoires in COVID-19. Assay used: immunoSEQ multiplex PCR; TCRdb lists only in-frame clones, some missing. The sample lists fewer than 250,000 clones, around 86% occurring once. The specimen was PBMCs or T cells enriched from blood (not recorded which). Receptors were obtained from a woman aged 40 to 49 with acute COVID-19.

V gene TRBV29-1 combines with J gene TRBJ2-4, with TRBD2 matching over 11 bases. Germline-derived CDR1 and CDR2 are SQVTM and ANQGSEA. J lost 9 bases, V lost 7 bases, and 14 bases had no gene match. The CDR3 sequence is 15 residues long. CDR3 bases: TGCAGCGCCGCCCAACTAGCGGGAGCGCGGAGCATTCAGTACTTC. Protein: CSAAQLAGARSIQYF.

This clone was observed a handful of times. The rearrangement links TRBV10-3 to TRBJ1-6; a weak D match, TRBD1 (6 bases). The germline gives CDR1 ENHRY, CDR2 SYGVKD. Trimming removed 7 bases at V and 7 bases at J, with 17 bases between. The CDR3 runs to 15 residues. The CDR3 DNA follows: TGTGCCATCACCGAAAAAACAGGGTGGAATTCACCCCTCCACTTT. Amino acids: CAITEKTGWNSPLHF.

The chain combines TRBV5-5 with TRBJ2-1; the match to TRBD2 covers 10 bases. This CDR3 region has 15 residues. V lost 2 bases, J lost 9 bases, and 8 bases stayed unmatched. The germline V gene has CDR1 SGHKS and CDR2 YYEKEE (reference sequence). CDR3 bases: TGTGCCAGCAGCTTAAGCCTAGCGGGAGAAAGTGAGCAGTTCTTC. It yields the protein CASSLSLAGESEQFF. The full variable domain, with the rest looked up from reference TRBV5-5 and TRBJ2-1, is DAGVTQSPTHLIKTRGQQVTLRCSPISGHKSVSWYQQVLGQGPQFIFQYYEKEERGRGNFPDRFSARQFPNYSSELNVNALLLGDSALYLCASSLSLAGESEQFFGPGTRLTVL.

This chain uses TRBV27 with TRBJ2-2; 8 bases map to TRBD1. The CDR3 runs to 14 residues. Trimming removed 5 bases from V and 7 bases from J; junction bases left unmatched: 6. Germline values: CDR1 MNHEY, CDR2 SMNVEV (reference sequence). CDR3 coding DNA: TGTGCCAGCAGTCGGCAGGGGGCGAACGGGGAGCTGTTTTTT. It is translated as CASSRQGANGELFF.

This clone occurred once. This chain joins TRBV2 and TRBJ2-2; D is unresolved. Trimming left V 4 bases short and J 4 bases short, with 22 bases between. CDR1 SNHLY and CDR2 FYNNEI come from the germline V gene. The CDR3 is 18 residues long. This chain's CDR3 is CASSGLSGSSYLTGELFF. The CDR3 bases are TGTGCCAGCAGTGGCCTTTCCGGGTCCTCATACCTCACCGGGGAGCTGTTTTTT. The full variable domain, with the rest looked up from reference TRBV2 and TRBJ2-2, is EPEVTQTPSHQVTQMGQEVILRCVPISNHLYFYWYRQILGQKVEFLVSFYNNEISEKSEIFDDQFSVERPDGSNFTLKIRSTKLEDSAMYFCASSGLSGSSYLTGELFFGEGSRLTVL.

This clone was seen at least ten times. The chain joins TRBV2 to TRBJ1-6, with a possible D match to TRBD1 (5 bases). Germline V CDR1 and CDR2: SNHLY, FYNNEI. CDR3 length equals 15 residues. V shed 6 bases and J shed 11 bases, with 20 bases lying between them. CDR3 sequence reads: CASSAAVRGAAPLHF. The CDR3 DNA sequence: TGTGCCAGCAGCGCAGCAGTTAGGGGTGCGGCACCCCTCCACTTT.

The CDR3 bases are TGTGCCAGCAGCTCGGGACTGCCTGAGCAGTTCTTC. It codes for CASSSGLPEQFF. The chain recombines TRBV28 with TRBJ2-1; D possibly corresponds to TRBD2 (6 bases). V shed 6 bases and J shed 9 bases, with 12 bases lying between them. CDR1 is MDHEN and CDR2 is SYDVKM in the germline V gene. This CDR3 is built from 12 residues.

The V gene is TRBV7-2, the J gene TRBJ2-7; D is undetermined. CDR1 and CDR2 from the germline V gene are SGHTA and FQGNSA. V was trimmed by 5 bases and J by 5 bases, leaving 10 bases between them. The CDR3 totals 12 residues. CDR3 loop: CASSPYQNEQYF. CDR3 DNA sequence: TGTGCCAGCAGCCCCTACCAAAACGAGCAGTACTTC. The variable domain in full, completed from reference TRBV7-2 and TRBJ2-7, reads GAGVSQSPSNKVTEKGKDVELRCDPISGHTALYWYRQSLGQGLEFLIYFQGNSAPDKSGLPSDRFSAERTGGSVSTLTIQRTQQEDSAVYLCASSPYQNEQYFGPGTRLTVT.

The sample holds a few counts of this clone. A junction end diverges from the germline sequence, so it may reflect a read error. The rearrangement joins TRBV7-2 to TRBJ2-7; 16 nucleotides align to TRBD2. CDR1 and CDR2 from the germline V gene are SGHTA and FQGNSA. The CDR3 length is 18 residues. Written as DNA, the CDR3 is TGTGCCAGCAACTTAGGGACTAGCGGGAGGGGGGGTTCCTACGAGCAGTACTTC. Encoded protein: CASNLGTSGRGGSYEQYF.

The rearrangement links TRBV18 to TRBJ2-7; TRBD2 agrees at 10 bases. The CDR3 consists of 14 residues. From germline, CDR1 is KGHSH and CDR2 LQKENI. With 8 bases clipped from V and 5 bases from J, the junction kept 9 bases outside the gene matches. The CDR3 nucleotides read TGTGCCAGCAGAATTAGCGGGAGGTCAGACGAGCAGTACTTC. Its translation: CASRISGRSDEQYF. Supplemented by reference TRBV18 and TRBJ2-7, the full variable domain reads NAGVMQNPRHLVRRRGQEARLRCSPMKGHSHVYWYRQLPEEGLKFMVYLQKENIIDESGMPKERFSAEFPKEGPSILRIQQVVRGDSAAYFCASRISGRSDEQYFGPGTRLTVT.

V usage is TRBV5-1 and J usage is TRBJ2-3; possibly TRBD1 for D (6 bases). From germline, CDR1 is SGHRS and CDR2 YFSETQ. Trimming took 0 bases from V and 11 from J, leaving 7 bases between them. The CDR3 length is 11 residues. DNA of the CDR3: TGCGCCAGCAGCTTGGTGGGACAGCAGTATTTT. It encodes CASSLVGQQYF.

The chain combines TRBV3-1 (or the pseudogene TRBV3-2) with TRBJ2-3, with TRBD1 matching 8 bases. V lost 3 bases and J lost 1; bases outside the gene matches: 3. The CDR3 extends over 15 amino acids. The V gene's germline CDR1 is LGHDT and CDR2 YNNKEL (reference sequence). The CDR3 DNA reads TGTGCCAGCAGCCAGGGGACAGGCCGCACAGATACGCAGTATTTT. Amino acids: CASSQGTGRTDTQYF.

This clone was seen just once. V and J are TRBV27 and TRBJ2-1; 8 bases align to TRBD2. The CDR3 runs 15 residues. Germline V gene lookup returns CDR1 MNHEY and CDR2 SMNVEV (reference sequence). V dropped 6 bases and J dropped 6; count of bases not matched to a gene: 10. The CDR3 here is CASRTLAVGPNEQFF. The CDR3 DNA reads as TGTGCCAGCAGGACACTAGCGGTGGGACCCAATGAGCAGTTCTTC.